These 29 T cell receptor beta chains were sequenced from one sample in a study of CD8+ T cells in alopecia areata. RNA extraction was followed by reverse transcription into cDNA, which acted as the sequencing template. Generated by immunoSEQ multiplex PCR, the TCRdb table keeps only in-frame clones and is missing some. The sample records 120,000 or so clones, 30% to 40% being singletons. Sequencing input: CD4+ T cells sorted from blood. These receptors were collected from a human donor with alopecia areata.

In this sample, this clone turned up a few times. Written as DNA, the CDR3 is TGTGCCAGCAGTTCCATCAGTCGTACGCAGTATTTT. Its protein product is CASSSISRTQYF. V usage is TRBV28 and J usage is TRBJ2-3; D unresolved. V was shortened by 4 bases and J by 8 bases, with 10 bases between the two germline ends. The CDR3 is 12 amino acids. Germline V gene data show CDR1 as MDHEN and CDR2 as SYDVKM.

This clone was counted only a few times. The chain uses TRBV30 and TRBJ2-3; TRBD2 agrees at 7 bases. The CDR3 spans 15 residues. V trimming: 2 bases; J trimming: 2 bases; junction bases outside the gene matches: 7. The V gene's germline CDR1 is GTSNPN and CDR2 SVGIG (reference sequence). CDR3 in amino acids: CAWSRLAVDTDTQYF. CDR3 bases: TGTGCCTGGAGTCGTCTAGCGGTCGACACAGATACGCAGTATTTT. Supplemented by reference TRBV30 and TRBJ2-3, the full variable domain reads SQTIHQWPATLVQPVGSPLSLECTVEGTSNPNLYWYRQAAGRGLQLLFYSVGIGQISSEVPQNLSASRPQDRQFILSSKKLLLSDSGFYLCAWSRLAVDTDTQYFGPGTRLTVL.

The chain couples TRBV30 to TRBJ2-5; TRBD1 might be the D (5 bases). V lost 7 bases, J lost 6 bases, and 12 bases lay in between. Germline V gene data show CDR1 as GTSNPN and CDR2 as SVGIG (reference sequence). This CDR3 comprises 11 residues. CDR3 region: CASRTQQTQYF. In DNA, the CDR3 is TGTGCCTCTCGGACACAGCAGACCCAGTACTTC.

The gene calls are TRBV4-3 and TRBJ2-7; D is unclear. Trimming removed 5 bases at V and 2 bases at J, with 13 bases between. Germline-derived CDR1 and CDR2 are LGHNA and YSLEER. The CDR3 length is 14 residues. The CDR3 protein is CASSLVGRTYEQYF. DNA of the CDR3: TGCGCCAGCAGCTTAGTAGGACGAACCTACGAGCAGTACTTC.

The table lists this clone with a few counts. Other DNA variants within this sample encode the same CDR3. The rearrangement links TRBV29-1 to TRBJ1-1; D unclear. Trimming cost V 3 bases and J 2 bases, with 4 bases left between them. The CDR3 length is 11 residues. The germline V gene encodes CDR1 SQVTM and CDR2 ANQGSEA. The CDR3 loop is CSVERNTEAFF. For the CDR3, the DNA is TGCAGCGTTGAGAGAAACACTGAAGCTTTCTTT.

The rearrangement joins TRBV28 to TRBJ2-1; the D is unclear. V was trimmed by 3 bases and J by 0 bases, leaving 12 bases between them. The germline V gene encodes CDR1 MDHEN and CDR2 SYDVKM. This CDR3 contains 16 residues. CDR3 amino acids: CASSFLESSSYNEQFF. DNA for the CDR3: TGTGCCAGCAGTTTTTTAGAGTCGAGCTCCTACAATGAGCAGTTCTTC.

This sequence joins TRBV28 and TRBJ1-1; 8 bases are shared with TRBD1. This CDR3 region has 17 residues. CDR1 and CDR2 (germline): MDHEN, SYDVKM. After removal of 6 bases from V and 2 bases from J, the junction contained 14 bases not matched to a gene. CDR3 amino acids: CASSIAGGGGENTEAFF. The CDR3 coding sequence is TGTGCCAGCAGCATTGCAGGGGGCGGTGGGGAAAACACTGAAGCTTTCTTT.

The chain joins TRBV30 to TRBJ2-6; 8 nucleotides align to TRBD1. V dropped 4 bases and J dropped 4; count of bases not matched to a gene: 3. Per germline, CDR1 GTSNPN and CDR2 SVGIG (reference sequence). This CDR3 contains 14 residues. The CDR3 nucleotides are TGTGCCTGGAACAGGGGGATGGGGGCCAACGTCCTGACTTTC. Translation: CAWNRGMGANVLTF.

The V gene is TRBV7-6, the J gene TRBJ2-7, with 9 bases that match TRBD1. V lost 2 bases, J lost 2 bases, and 4 bases stayed unmatched. Germline loops: CDR1 SGHVS, CDR2 FNYEAQ. This CDR3 is built from 15 residues. The CDR3 DNA sequence: TGTGCCAGCAGCTTAAGTGGGACAGGGCCCTACGAGCAGTACTTC. Protein sequence: CASSLSGTGPYEQYF.

This clone was counted between two and nine times. The chain combines TRBV7-9 with TRBJ2-7; D is unclear. The V gene's germline CDR1 is SEHNR and CDR2 FQNEAQ (reference sequence). V lost 4 bases and J 2 bases, leaving 6 bases between the germline ends. This CDR3 has 12 residues. CDR3 amino acids: CASSSGPYEQYF. As DNA, the CDR3 is TGTGCCAGCAGCTCGGGCCCCTACGAGCAGTACTTC.

V is TRBV7-9 and J is TRBJ2-7; TRBD2 is a possible D gene (6 bases). The V end was cut by 0 bases, the J end by 6 bases, with 12 bases between. The CDR3 is 14 residues long. In germline, CDR1 is SEHNR, CDR2 FQNEAQ (reference sequence). The CDR3 region is CASSLASGPSEQYF. The CDR3 DNA follows: TGTGCCAGCAGCTTAGCAAGCGGGCCCTCCGAGCAGTACTTC.

The chain couples TRBV9 to TRBJ2-5, with 11 bases matching TRBD2. The CDR3 is made up of 15 amino acids. Germline assignment: CDR1 SGDLS and CDR2 YYNGEE. V trimming: 3 bases; J trimming: 7 bases; junction bases outside the gene matches: 8. The CDR3 DNA follows: TGTGCCAGCAGCGCATCTAGCGGGAGGACCGGGACCCAGTACTTC. Translated, it gives CASSASSGRTGTQYF.

This clone was seen a handful of times. The sample holds other DNA sequences that translate to the same CDR3. This chain connects TRBV7-9 to TRBJ1-1; D remains ambiguous. Germline V gene lookup returns CDR1 SEHNR and CDR2 FQNEAQ (reference sequence). The CDR3 consists of 14 residues. Trimming took off 1 base at V and 4 bases at J, with 10 bases between the two ends. CDR3 protein: CASSLGAVGTEAFF. The CDR3 nucleotides read TGTGCCAGCAGCTTAGGGGCTGTAGGCACTGAAGCTTTCTTT.

The CDR3 sequence is CAWMGTGGNGYTF. The CDR3, as DNA: TGTGCCTGGATGGGGACAGGGGGCAATGGCTACACCTTC. This chain joins TRBV30 and TRBJ1-2; TRBD1 matches at 12 bases. The CDR3 has 13 residues. CDR1 GTSNPN and CDR2 SVGIG come from the germline V gene (reference sequence). V was pared by 4 bases and J by 6 bases, with 3 bases of the junction left unmatched.

This chain joins TRBV7-3 and TRBJ2-3; a possible D gene is TRBD2 (6 bases). CDR3 length: 15 amino acids. Per germline, CDR1 SGHTA and CDR2 FQGTGA. Trimming took off 6 bases at V and 0 bases at J, with 13 bases between the two ends. DNA of the CDR3: TGTGCCAGCAGGAAGACTAGTTTTAGCACAGATACGCAGTATTTT. Translation gives CASRKTSFSTDTQYF.

This clone has more than one count but fewer than ten. The chain employs TRBV5-1 and TRBJ2-5; D is unclear. The CDR3 totals 13 residues. V was clipped by 4 bases and J by 4 bases, with 11 bases between them. Germline values: CDR1 SGHRS, CDR2 YFSETQ. The CDR3 nucleotides read TGCGCCAGCAGCCGTGATGTTCCAGAGACCCAGTACTTC. Translated, it gives CASSRDVPETQYF.

The rearrangement joins TRBV30 to TRBJ2-7, with D maybe TRBD1 (6 bases). Trimming pared 0 bases from V and 9 bases from J, leaving 15 bases between. Germline CDR1 GTSNPN, CDR2 SVGIG (reference sequence). CDR3 length equals 13 residues. CDR3 sequence reads: CAWSVRVLGGQYF. CDR3 coding DNA: TGTGCCTGGAGTGTACGAGTACTAGGGGGGCAGTACTTC.

This clone was recorded at least ten times. The rearrangement uses TRBV29-1 and TRBJ2-7; D perhaps matches TRBD2 (5 bases). V lost 4 bases to trimming and J lost 2 bases, with 15 bases between them. The CDR3 spans 14 residues. Germline assignment: CDR1 SQVTM and CDR2 ANQGSEA. The CDR3 protein is CSVGIGGGTYEQYF. The CDR3 DNA reads TGCAGCGTTGGGATTGGAGGCGGCACCTACGAGCAGTACTTC.

This chain links TRBV15 with TRBJ2-5; D is ambiguous. Deletions cut 0 bases from V and 5 bases from J, with 7 bases between. CDR1 is LNHNV, CDR2 YYDKDF, per germline (reference sequence). This CDR3 has 13 residues. This chain's CDR3 is CATSRDYKETQYF. Written as DNA, the CDR3 is TGTGCCACCAGCAGAGATTACAAGGAGACCCAGTACTTC.

This clone has only a few counts. This chain uses TRBV4-3 with TRBJ1-6, with unresolved D. Trimming pared 4 bases from V and 1 base from J, leaving 11 bases between. Germline V gives CDR1 LGHNA, CDR2 YSLEER. The CDR3 is made up of 16 amino acids. The CDR3 here is CASSPGAGSYNSPLHF. The CDR3 DNA follows: TGCGCCAGCAGCCCCGGAGCGGGTTCCTATAATTCACCCCTCCACTTT.

The gene calls are TRBV19 and TRBJ2-7, with 7 bases lining up with TRBD1. The germline V gene encodes CDR1 LNHDA and CDR2 SQIVND (reference sequence). With V trimmed by 3 bases and J by 2 bases, 7 bases remained unmatched. This CDR3 has 15 amino acids. In DNA, the CDR3 is TGTGCCAGTAGTATCCTGACAGGGCCCCCCTACGAGCAGTACTTC. Translation gives CASSILTGPPYEQYF. The entire variable domain, with the rest obtained from reference TRBV19 and TRBJ2-7, is as follows: DGGITQSPKYLFRKEGQNVTLSCEQNLNHDAMYWYRQDPGQGLRLIYYSQIVNDFQKGDIAEGYSVSREKKESFPLTVTSAQKNPTAFYLCASSILTGPPYEQYFGPGTRLTVT.

Worth noting for this clone: A junction end diverges from the germline sequence, so it may reflect a read error. This chain uses TRBV7-7 with TRBJ2-7; 7 bases match TRBD2. Looked up from germline, CDR1 is SSHAT and CDR2 is FNYEAQ (reference sequence). The CDR3 runs 15 residues. CDR3 sequence (DNA): TGTGCTAGCAGCTCTGGCGGGGCGGGGGCCTACGAGCAGTACTTC. Its translation is CASSSGGAGAYEQYF.

This sequence joins TRBV29-1 and TRBJ1-2; D gene unclear. The CDR3 runs 10 residues. Between the trimmed V and J ends, which lost 3 bases and 3 bases, there was a span of 2 bases. Germline V gene lookup returns CDR1 SQVTM and CDR2 ANQGSEA. The CDR3 bases are TGCAGCGTTGATGACTATGGCTACACCTTC. Translation gives CSVDDYGYTF.

The J gene is TRBJ2-3, the V gene TRBV5-1; TRBD1 matches 12 bases. Per germline, CDR1 SGHRS and CDR2 YFSETQ. The CDR3 is 19 amino acids. J gave up 0 bases and V 3 bases, and 11 bases lay outside the gene matches. Written as DNA, the CDR3 is TGCGCCAGCAGCTCCCCGTCCGGGACAGGGGGCGATAGCACAGATACGCAGTATTTT. Translated: CASSSPSGTGGDSTDTQYF.

The chain has TRBV15 and TRBJ2-1, with TRBD1 as a possible D gene (5 bases). V was clipped by 0 bases and J by 6 bases, with 9 bases between them. Germline V gives CDR1 LNHNV, CDR2 YYDKDF (reference sequence). The CDR3 runs 14 residues. The CDR3 DNA reads as TGTGCCACCAGCAGAGATTACAGGACCAATGAGCAGTTCTTC. This sequence encodes CATSRDYRTNEQFF.

This clone has a handful of counts. The genes are TRBV7-2 and TRBJ1-1; a weak D match, TRBD1 (6 bases). The V and J ends lost 6 bases and 10 bases respectively, with 18 bases between them. The germline V gene has CDR1 SGHTA and CDR2 FQGNSA. The CDR3 totals 13 residues. CDR3 loop: CASSHDRREGAFF. The CDR3 region has the DNA TGTGCCAGCAGTCACGACAGGCGGGAAGGAGCTTTCTTT.

This clone occurred a few times. The chain joins TRBV23-1 to TRBJ1-6; 10 bases align to TRBD1. TRBV23-1 qualifies as an ORF whose function is uncertain. Trimming took 3 bases from V and 9 from J; bases not matched to a gene: 5. The CDR3 consists of 15 residues. CDR3 nucleotide sequence: TGCGCCAGCAGTCACCCGACAGGGGGCGGTTCACCCCTCCACTTT. As protein: CASSHPTGGGSPLHF.

This clone was detected a few times. Other DNA variants within this sample encode the same CDR3. The V gene is TRBV20-1, the J gene TRBJ2-1; no reliable D call. V was clipped by 3 bases and J by 4 bases, with 1 base between them. Germline lookup yields CDR1 DFQATT and CDR2 SNEGSKA (reference sequence). The CDR3 spans 10 residues. The CDR3 sequence: CSASYNEQFF. The CDR3 DNA reads as TGCAGTGCTAGTTACAATGAGCAGTTCTTC.

Worth noting for this clone: Germline and junction disagree at one end, which may indicate a read error. The chain recombines TRBV18 with TRBJ2-5; D is unresolved. The CDR3 loop spans 12 amino acids. Germline V gene data show CDR1 as KGHSH and CDR2 as LQKENI. The CDR3 loop is CASSPQGETQYF. CDR3 nucleotide sequence: TGTGCCAGCTCCCCACAAGGGGAGACCCAGTACTTC. Full variable domain (remainder filled in from reference TRBV18 and TRBJ2-5): NAGVMQNPRHLVRRRGQEARLRCSPMKGHSHVYWYRQLPEEGLKFMVYLQKENIIDESGMPKERFSAEFPKEGPSILRIQQVVRGDSAAYFCASSPQGETQYFGPGTRLLVL.